This entry lists 21 T cell receptor beta chains sequenced from one sample in a study of radiation and T cells in renal cell carcinoma. Sample time point: blood 4 weeks post-SBRT, at nephrectomy. Indicated treatment: 15 Gy SBRT to primary tumor, nephrectomy 4 weeks later. Clones were sequenced by immunoSEQ multiplex PCR, and TCRdb holds only the in-frame ones, with some missing. The sample lists around 180,000 clones, about nine tenths seen once, with about 11% in the top ten. The sequencing here drew on blood, taken from a patient whose treatment included radiotherapy and nephrectomy. These receptor sequences come from a woman aged 50 to 60 with renal cell carcinoma.

This clone is a singleton in its sample. This rearrangement joins TRBV6-1 to TRBJ1-4; D is possibly TRBD1 (5 bases). CDR3 length: 15 residues. CDR1 is MNHNS, CDR2 SASEGT, per germline. V was clipped by 6 bases and J by 0 bases, with 11 bases between them. CDR3 nucleotides: TGTGCCAGCAGACAAGGACAAGCAACTAATGAAAAACTGTTTTTT. It encodes CASRQGQATNEKLFF.

This sequence joins TRBV6-6 and TRBJ1-1; maybe TRBD1 (6 bases). The V and J ends lost 5 bases and 1 base respectively, with 17 bases between them. The CDR3 extends over 16 amino acids. Germline lookup yields CDR1 MNHNY and CDR2 SVGAGI (reference sequence). The CDR3 DNA reads as TGTGCCAGCAGTACCAGCTCAGGACAGCAGAACACTGAAGCTTTCTTT. Residues: CASSTSSGQQNTEAFF.

The chain couples TRBV2 to TRBJ1-2; D is perhaps TRBD1 (6 bases). CDR3 length: 14 amino acids. The V end was cut by 4 bases, the J end by 1 base, with 10 bases between. The germline CDR1 and CDR2 sequences are SNHLY and FYNNEI. The CDR3 loop reads CASSVGTSNYGYTF. The DNA of the CDR3 is TGTGCCAGCAGTGTAGGGACAAGTAACTATGGCTACACCTTC.

The chain uses TRBV19 and TRBJ1-5; tentatively, D is TRBD1 (6 bases). The V end lost 3 bases, the J end lost 6 bases, and 12 bases lay between the germline ends. CDR3 length: 14 residues. In germline, CDR1 is LNHDA, CDR2 SQIVND (reference sequence). CDR3 sequence reads: CASSMGARGQPQHF. The CDR3 DNA follows: TGTGCCAGTAGTATGGGGGCGCGGGGTCAGCCCCAGCATTTT.

The V call is TRBV19, the J call TRBJ1-2; TRBD1 is a possible D gene (6 bases). V shed 2 bases and J shed 4 bases, with 14 bases lying between them. The CDR3 extends over 15 amino acids. From germline, CDR1 is LNHDA and CDR2 SQIVND (reference sequence). The CDR3 reads CASSITGGFTYGYTF. The CDR3 DNA reads as TGTGCCAGTAGTATAACTGGGGGCTTTACCTATGGCTACACCTTC.

This clone was picked up one time. This sequence joins TRBV2 and TRBJ2-1, with D perhaps TRBD1 or TRBD2 (6 bases each). Germline CDR1 reads SNHLY; CDR2 reads FYNNEI. CDR3 length: 14 amino acids. The V end was cut by 3 bases, the J end by 6 bases, with 12 bases between. The CDR3 bases are TGTGCCAGCAGTGACGGGGGCAGATTCAATGAGCAGTTCTTC. Translating it yields CASSDGGRFNEQFF.

Note on this clone: The same CDR3 also results from other DNA sequences found in this sample. This chain uses TRBV18 with TRBJ1-4; D remains unclear. The CDR3 is 15 residues long. The V gene lost 1 base and the J gene lost 0 bases, with 6 bases spanning the gap. Germline loops: CDR1 KGHSH, CDR2 LQKENI. The CDR3 region is CASSPQGATNEKLFF. The CDR3 nucleotides are TGTGCCAGCTCACCACAAGGTGCAACTAATGAAAAACTGTTTTTT.

The chain has TRBV6-1 and TRBJ1-3; possibly TRBD1 for D (5 bases). With 0 bases removed from V and 4 bases from J, the gap between germline ends came to 13 bases. CDR3 length: 16 amino acids. Germline values: CDR1 MNHNS, CDR2 SASEGT. Here the CDR3 DNA reads TGTGCCAGCAGTGAAGCTCAGACAGAGCCGGGAAACACCATATATTTT. Translated, it gives CASSEAQTEPGNTIYF.

The rearrangement uses TRBV20-1 and TRBJ1-1; perhaps TRBD1 as D (6 bases). The CDR3 has 11 amino acids. V was trimmed by 0 bases and J by 10 bases, leaving 9 bases between them. CDR1 and CDR2 from the germline V gene are DFQATT and SNEGSKA (reference sequence). The CDR3 loop is CSAREQGPAFF. The CDR3 region has the DNA TGCAGTGCTAGAGAACAGGGACCAGCTTTCTTT.

This clone appeared once. This sequence joins TRBV2 and TRBJ2-2; D unclear. This CDR3 comprises 16 residues. Germline values: CDR1 SNHLY, CDR2 FYNNEI. Trimming took off 7 bases at V and 6 bases at J, with 21 bases between the two ends. CDR3 in amino acids: CASTPQRLNPPGELFF. CDR3 bases: TGTGCCAGCACCCCTCAGAGACTCAACCCACCCGGGGAGCTGTTTTTT. The full variable domain, with the rest looked up from reference TRBV2 and TRBJ2-2, is EPEVTQTPSHQVTQMGQEVILRCVPISNHLYFYWYRQILGQKVEFLVSFYNNEISEKSEIFDDQFSVERPDGSNFTLKIRSTKLEDSAMYFCASTPQRLNPPGELFFGEGSRLTVL.

In its sample, this clone was seen once. The chain uses TRBV2 and TRBJ2-7, with D hard to call. V was clipped by 3 bases and J by 2 bases, with 8 bases between them. The CDR3 is 13 amino acids. The germline CDR1 and CDR2 sequences are SNHLY and FYNNEI. For the CDR3, the DNA is TGTGCCAGCAGTGAGATAGATGCCTACGAGCAGTACTTC. It specifies CASSEIDAYEQYF.

This clone occurred a few times. The rearrangement links TRBV19 to TRBJ1-5; a possible D gene is TRBD1 (6 bases). V was clipped by 7 bases and J by 4 bases, with 14 bases between them. CDR3 length: 14 amino acids. Germline CDR1 is LNHDA and CDR2 is SQIVND (reference sequence). CDR3 region: CASTRGEANQPQHF. The CDR3 DNA reads as TGTGCCAGTACCAGGGGAGAGGCTAATCAGCCCCAGCATTTT.

The chain combines TRBV7-2 with TRBJ2-5; 14 bases fit TRBD2. Trimming at V came to 4 bases and at J to 3 bases, leaving 1 base not matched to a gene. Germline lookup yields CDR1 SGHTA and CDR2 FQGNSA. The CDR3 contains 15 residues. CDR3 protein: CASSSGLAGEETQYF. CDR3 DNA sequence: TGTGCCAGCAGCTCGGGACTAGCGGGGGAAGAGACCCAGTACTTC. Full variable domain (remainder filled in from reference TRBV7-2 and TRBJ2-5): GAGVSQSPSNKVTEKGKDVELRCDPISGHTALYWYRQSLGQGLEFLIYFQGNSAPDKSGLPSDRFSAERTGGSVSTLTIQRTQQEDSAVYLCASSSGLAGEETQYFGPGTRLLVL.

The chain joins TRBV5-1 to TRBJ1-6; a weak D match, TRBD1 (6 bases). Germline loops: CDR1 SGHRS, CDR2 YFSETQ. V lost 5 bases and J lost 7, with 13 bases in between. The CDR3 spans 14 residues. CDR3 DNA sequence: TGCGCCAGCAGTCTGACTCAGGGGAATTCACCCCTCCACTTT. Protein product: CASSLTQGNSPLHF. Combining the CDR3 with reference TRBV5-1 and TRBJ1-6 gives the whole variable domain KAGVTQTPRYLIKTRGQQVTLSCSPISGHRSVSWYQQTPGQGLQFLFEYFSETQRNKGNFPGRFSGRQFSNSRSEMNVSTLELGDSALYLCASSLTQGNSPLHFGNGTRLTVT.

The chain links TRBV7-6 to TRBJ2-5; 7 bases match TRBD2. The germline gives CDR1 SGHVS, CDR2 FNYEAQ. CDR3 length: 15 amino acids. V lost 5 bases, J lost 1 base, and 7 bases stayed unmatched. The CDR3 protein is CASSPRTSSQETQYF. CDR3 in DNA: TGTGCCAGCAGCCCTCGGACTAGTTCCCAAGAGACCCAGTACTTC.

The chain joins TRBV19 to TRBJ1-2, with D unresolved. The CDR3 is made up of 14 amino acids. CDR1 is LNHDA, CDR2 SQIVND, per germline (reference sequence). V lost 5 bases, J lost 4 bases, and 14 bases lay in between. The CDR3, as DNA: TGTGCCAGTAGTTTCTCCCGTGAACTCTATGGCTACACCTTC. It yields the protein CASSFSRELYGYTF. Filled out from reference TRBV19 and TRBJ1-2, the complete variable domain reads DGGITQSPKYLFRKEGQNVTLSCEQNLNHDAMYWYRQDPGQGLRLIYYSQIVNDFQKGDIAEGYSVSREKKESFPLTVTSAQKNPTAFYLCASSFSRELYGYTFGSGTRLTVV.

The CDR3: CASPGGGAVQYF. DNA for the CDR3: TGTGCCAGCCCAGGAGGGGGCGCGGTTCAGTATTTT. The rearrangement links TRBV5-5 to TRBJ2-3; D might be TRBD1 (7 bases). The CDR3 length is 12 residues. Trimming shortened V by 7 bases and J by 12 bases, and 18 bases separated the two germline ends. CDR1 SGHKS and CDR2 YYEKEE come from the germline V gene (reference sequence).

The V gene is TRBV19, the J gene TRBJ1-5; D is uncertain. Germline V gene lookup returns CDR1 LNHDA and CDR2 SQIVND (reference sequence). V dropped 2 bases and J dropped 8 bases, with 13 bases sitting between them. The CDR3 is made up of 14 amino acids. CDR3 coding DNA: TGTGCCAGTAGTATAACTATGGAAATAGAGCCCCAGCATTTT. Encoded protein: CASSITMEIEPQHF.

This CDR3 reads CASSWVGGRATDTQYF. The DNA of the CDR3 is TGTGCCAGCAGCTGGGTTGGAGGCCGGGCAACAGATACGCAGTATTTT. The chain links TRBV5-5 to TRBJ2-3; a weak D match, TRBD2 (5 bases). V lost 3 bases and J lost 3, with 17 bases in between. CDR1 and CDR2 from the germline V gene are SGHKS and YYEKEE (reference sequence). This CDR3 region has 16 residues.

V is TRBV6-1 and J is TRBJ1-2; a possible D gene is TRBD1 (5 bases). Between the trimmed V and J ends, which lost 6 bases and 8 bases, there was a span of 22 bases. The length of the CDR3 is 15 residues. From germline, CDR1 is MNHNS and CDR2 SASEGT. The CDR3 spells CASSQETVGTSGYTF. In DNA form, the CDR3 reads TGTGCCAGCAGCCAAGAGACAGTGGGAACCAGCGGCTACACCTTC.

V and J are TRBV29-1 and TRBJ1-2; no clear D gene. The germline gives CDR1 SQVTM, CDR2 ANQGSEA. The CDR3 runs to 12 residues. V lost 2 bases and J lost 2, with 6 bases in between. Written as DNA, the CDR3 is TGCAGCGTTGAATCCAGCAACTATGGCTACACCTTC. Translated: CSVESSNYGYTF.